This TCR beta chain was captured by sequencing in a study of beta chain features in type 1 diabetes (dated by TCRdb to 2016 to 2019). Looking at the study overall: Patients and healthy donors did not differ in mean age, gender distribution, total cell number or subset yield. Whereas all 30 or so donors provided naive and central memory subsets, regulatory and stem cell-like memory subsets were isolated from just 8 patients and about eight healthy donors. A total of roughly 110 million sorted cells were examined across all samples, and the number of cells per subset was strongly correlated with RNA yield. The study compared TCRB repertoires of sorted circulating CD4+ T cell subsets between recently diagnosed type 1 diabetes patients and matched healthy donors.

The paper as a whole reports these results and caveats: Because cDNA was sequenced instead of genomic DNA, highly expressing activated cells could be over-represented, though the groups showed no difference in activation or CD3 levels. Patients with type 1 diabetes made fewer insertions and deleted more nucleotides at VDJ recombination sites, implying thymic rearrangement abnormalities. Naive, central memory and regulatory TCRB repertoires appeared more similar among patients than among healthy donors. PCR may preferentially amplify shorter templates, but because patient and control samples were amplified and corrected together, any resulting skew would affect both groups equally. Type 1 diabetes patients showed a moderate but significant shortening of TCRB CDR3 length in all four CD4+ subsets. Only small numbers of individuals were included in the HLA sub-analyses, which left unresolved whether HLA type had any influence on TCRB rearrangement.

Each donor gave one peripheral blood draw, averaging around 120 mL, which was collected into heparinised tubes. A BD FACSAria II was used to sort naive, central memory, regulatory and stem cell-like memory CD4+ T cells with a panel that included CD45RO, CCR7, CD25, CD127, CD95 and CD27. All sorted populations exceeded 95% purity. PBMCs were separated immediately by Lymphoprep density gradient centrifugation and were stained directly, without being cultured. Samples were stained and sorted in pairs, with one healthy donor and one patient per experiment, so that batch effects were minimized. A word on this clone: Which antigen it targets is not known. Base-call qualities are not available, and no considerably larger clone is one nucleotide away.

The entire isolated RNA was reverse transcribed using the High Capacity cDNA Reverse Transcription Kit, and thus expressed TCRB transcripts were sequenced. Naive, central memory and regulatory T cell samples underwent deep immunoSEQ sequencing, averaging roughly 3.3 million total reads per sample. After sorted cells were lysed in RLT buffer, RNA was extracted with DNase-treated RNeasy Micro or Mini kits, with the choice depending on cell number. To prevent cross-contamination, every cell subset was processed on its own, while patient and healthy donor samples were processed together. The immunoSEQ multiplex PCR was used to amplify TCRB sequences from cDNA, yielding 87-bp fragments that span the CDR3 region. The amplicons were sequenced using the Illumina HiSeq platform. The paper's data handling went like this. PCR bias was corrected computationally using synthetic template baselines, and reads within Hamming distance 2 were collapsed, with unmergeable singletons discarded. Reads were aligned against IMGT so that V, D and J genes, CDR3 length and insertions or deletions at six rearrangement sites could be assigned. Clonotype counts were normalized to sorted cell number within each subset before computing true diversity and Gini coefficients with the tcR R package. The overlap coefficient, calculated on TCRB nucleotide sequences, was used to measure repertoire sharing. Out-of-frame TCRB sequences from naive cells were analyzed as a proxy for the pre-selection repertoire. TCRdb's version of the immuneACCESS table is confined to in-frame rearrangements and falls short of the full clone set. An unresolved V gene accounts for under half of the shortfall where checked; the remainder is of unknown origin. V and J calls and clone size are as listed in that table; D and trimming were resolved from the DNA. The sample includes hundreds of thousands of clones, with roughly 12% observed a single time. Jointly, the top ten make up about 0.017% of the sample.

Source material: naive CD4+ T cells from blood. This specimen's cell subset or site label, per the study, means: true naive CD4+ T cells. This sequence originates from a man aged 18 to 29 in good health.

In nucleotides, the sequence is TGCGCCAGCAGCTTCACAGCAGGGCCCGGGGAGCTGTTTTTT. Translated, this is CASSFTAGPGELFF. This sequence uses TRBV5-1 and TRBJ2-2; matching of 5 bases hints at TRBD1 as the D gene. V and J lose 2 bases and 6 bases, and a span of 11 bases separates them. The germline V gene provides CDR1 SGHRS and CDR2 YFSETQ. The CDR3, cysteine through phenylalanine, is 14 amino acids long. This entry keeps only the CDR3 DNA: 42 bases, framed from base 1.